This T cell receptor (beta chain) was captured by sequencing in a study of blood T cell repertoires in COVID-19. Study-level background: Sites in the United States, Italy and Spain provided acute and convalescent COVID-19 samples. Sample material is recorded as cDNA or gDNA derived from T cells, B-cell-depleted T cells, or PBMCs.

TCRdb's copy holds only in-frame clones and misses some; the assay was immunoSEQ multiplex PCR. The sample yields approximately 200,000 clones, roughly three quarters seen once. The CDR3 is made up of 12 amino acids. CDR1 and CDR2 from the germline V gene are LGHDT and YNNKEL (reference sequence). Between the trimmed V and J ends, which lost 2 bases and 1 base, there was a span of 2 bases. While infection was still active, Seattle patients were enrolled and then followed longitudinally. J is TRBJ2-5 and V is TRBV3-1 (or the pseudogene TRBV3-2); no clear D. The source material was peripheral blood. The receptor's source is an elderly woman with COVID-19, enrolled during active disease. CDR3 sequence: CASSQLQETQYF. DNA of the CDR3: TGTGCCAGCAGCCAACTCCAAGAGACCCAGTACTTC.